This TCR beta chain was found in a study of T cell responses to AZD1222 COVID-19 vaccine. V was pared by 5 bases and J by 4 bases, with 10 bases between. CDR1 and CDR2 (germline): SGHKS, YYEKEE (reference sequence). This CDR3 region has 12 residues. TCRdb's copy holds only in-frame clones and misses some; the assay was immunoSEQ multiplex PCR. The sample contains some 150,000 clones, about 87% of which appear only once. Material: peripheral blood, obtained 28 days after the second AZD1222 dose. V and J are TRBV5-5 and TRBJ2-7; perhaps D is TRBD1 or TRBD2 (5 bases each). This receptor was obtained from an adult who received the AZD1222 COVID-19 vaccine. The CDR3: CASRRGEYEQYF. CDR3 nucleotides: TGTGCCAGCAGAAGAGGGGAGTACGAGCAGTACTTC.